The clone carrying this T cell receptor beta chain occurred once. Assignment of participants to cohorts was predicated upon participant-reported clinical history. Recovered status applied to Cohort 3 donors who had two consecutive negative PCRs. It also applied to those with clearance or with symptom resolution. The data originate from a study of blood T cell repertoires in COVID-19. Study background: Acute and convalescent COVID-19 specimens originated in the United States, Italy and Spain. In each case, the material was cDNA or gDNA derived from T cells, B-cell-depleted T cells, or PBMCs.

Measured with immunoSEQ multiplex PCR; TCRdb has only the in-frame clones, and not every one. This table holds around 480,000 clones, about 85% found once. This sequence originates from a woman aged 18-29 years who had recovered from COVID-19. The sequenced sample was PBMCs or T cells enriched from blood (not recorded which).

The CDR3 spells CSVGTGENTGELFF. For the CDR3, the DNA is TGCAGCGTGGGGACAGGGGAAAACACCGGGGAGCTGTTTTTT. The chain has TRBV29-1 and TRBJ2-2, with 10 bases identical to TRBD1. The CDR3 has 14 amino acids. The V and J ends lost 6 bases and 2 bases, in that order; junction bases with no gene match: 3. CDR1 SQVTM and CDR2 ANQGSEA come from the germline V gene.